The T cell receptor beta chain described here comes from a study of cytomegalovirus exposure and HLA in healthy donors. V trimming: 2 bases; J trimming: 6 bases; junction bases outside the gene matches: 4. CDR1 and CDR2 from the germline V gene are GTSNPN and SVGIG (reference sequence). There are 12 residues in the CDR3. Points on this clone: The sample contains more than one DNA sequence encoding this CDR3.

Both 60 Vbeta primers and 13 Jbeta primers went into the PCR. Some clones are missing from TCRdb's copy, which holds only in-frame ones; the method was immunoSEQ multiplex PCR. The table has 170,000 or so clones, around three quarters seen once; the top ten hold 0.6% to 0.7%. This chain joins TRBV30 and TRBJ2-7; 7 positions match TRBD1. This sequence originates from a boy between 10 and 17 years old in good health and CMV-seronegative. The material sequenced was PBMCs. The CDR3 nucleotides read TGTGCCTGGAGTTTCTCAGGGGGCGAGCAGTACTTC. It translates to CAWSFSGGEQYF.